These 3 T cell receptor beta chains came from one sample sequenced in a study of cytomegalovirus exposure and HLA in healthy donors. PCR primers comprised 60 Vbeta and 13 Jbeta primers. Measured with immunoSEQ multiplex PCR; TCRdb has only the in-frame clones, and not every one. This sample yields about 140,000 clones, of which approximately 71% are seen a single time; 10% to 12% belongs to the top ten. Sequencing was performed on PBMCs. The receptors were gathered from a man between 18 and 29 years old in good health and CMV-seropositive.

V and J are TRBV25-1 and TRBJ2-1; D is possibly TRBD2 (5 bases). The germline V and J ends were trimmed by 5 bases and 2 bases, with 16 bases remaining between them. Per germline, CDR1 MGHDK and CDR2 SYGVNS. The CDR3 spans 16 residues. The CDR3 coding sequence is TGTGCCAGCAGTCTTGGCGGGCCCGGGACCTACAATGAGCAGTTCTTC. Its protein is CASSLGGPGTYNEQFF.

The count of this clone is one. This chain joins TRBV9 and TRBJ2-7; no clear D gene. The CDR3 is made up of 15 amino acids. The germline V and J ends were trimmed by 0 bases and 4 bases, with 14 bases remaining between them. Germline CDR1 is SGDLS and CDR2 is YYNGEE. CDR3 sequence: CASSVDAGPAYEQYF. The CDR3, as DNA: TGTGCCAGCAGCGTAGACGCAGGTCCCGCTTACGAGCAGTACTTC.

The V call is TRBV5-1, the J call TRBJ2-1; 16 bases match TRBD2. Germline V gene sequence: CDR1 SGHRS, CDR2 YFSETQ. The CDR3 covers 21 residues. The V gene end was trimmed by 0 bases and the J gene end by 0 bases; junction bases not matched to a gene: 9. CDR3 region: CASSLGRGTSGRARSYNEQFF. The CDR3 DNA reads TGCGCCAGCAGCTTGGGACGCGGGACTAGCGGGAGGGCCCGCTCCTACAATGAGCAGTTCTTC.